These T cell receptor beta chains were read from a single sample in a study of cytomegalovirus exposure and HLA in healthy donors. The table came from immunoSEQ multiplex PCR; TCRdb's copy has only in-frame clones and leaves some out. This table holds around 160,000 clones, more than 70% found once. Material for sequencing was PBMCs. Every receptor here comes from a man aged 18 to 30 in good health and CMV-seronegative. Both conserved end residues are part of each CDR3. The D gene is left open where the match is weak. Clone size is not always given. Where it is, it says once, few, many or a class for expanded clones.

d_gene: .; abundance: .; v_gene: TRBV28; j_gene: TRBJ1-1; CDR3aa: CASSLGGTWNTEAFF; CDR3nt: TGTGCCAGCAGTTTAGGCGGTACGTGGAACACTGAAGCTTTCTTT
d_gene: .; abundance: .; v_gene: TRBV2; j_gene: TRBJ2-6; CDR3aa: CASSEGGRTGANVLTF; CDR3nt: TGTGCCAGCAGTGAAGGGGGCAGGACTGGGGCCAACGTCCTGACTTTC
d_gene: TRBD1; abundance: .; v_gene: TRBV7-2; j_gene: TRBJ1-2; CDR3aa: CASSFQDRGGGGYTF; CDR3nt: TGTGCCAGCAGCTTTCAAGACAGGGGAGGTGGCGGCTACACCTTC
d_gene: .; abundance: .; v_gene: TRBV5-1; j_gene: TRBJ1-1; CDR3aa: CASSLNLQVAEAFF; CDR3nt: TGCGCCAGCAGCTTGAATCTGCAAGTAGCTGAAGCTTTCTTT
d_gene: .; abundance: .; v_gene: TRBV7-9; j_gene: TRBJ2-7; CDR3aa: CASSLGPNEQYF; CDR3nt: TGTGCCAGCAGCTTAGGTCCAAACGAGCAGTACTTC
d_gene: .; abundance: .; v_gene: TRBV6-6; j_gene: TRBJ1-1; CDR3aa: CASRVGEAEAFF; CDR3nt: TGTGCCAGCAGGGTAGGGGAGGCTGAAGCTTTCTTT
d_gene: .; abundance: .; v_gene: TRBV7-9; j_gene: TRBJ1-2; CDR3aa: CASSLDPDYYGYTF; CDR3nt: TGTGCCAGCAGCTTAGACCCGGACTACTATGGCTACACCTTC
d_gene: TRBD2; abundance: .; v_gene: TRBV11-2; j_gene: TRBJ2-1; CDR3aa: CASSPLAGGIPSYNEQFF; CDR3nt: TGTGCCAGCAGCCCACTAGCGGGGGGGATACCCTCCTACAATGAGCAGTTCTTC
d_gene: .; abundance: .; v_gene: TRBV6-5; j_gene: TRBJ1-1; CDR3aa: CASRTGGLVAFF; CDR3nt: TGTGCCAGCAGGACGGGGGGTCTGGTAGCTTTCTTT
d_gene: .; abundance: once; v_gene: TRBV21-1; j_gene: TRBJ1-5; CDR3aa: CASSKDGVSHQPQHF; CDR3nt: TGTGCCAGCAGCAAAGACGGAGTCAGCCATCAGCCCCAGCATTTT